This T cell receptor beta chain stems from a study of T cells in localized non-small cell lung cancer. Notes on the study in general: There were a median about 53 of the top 100 tumor clones appearing in adjacent lung. Elevated blood T cell density was associated with longer overall survival.

With respect to this clone: Its antigen is not identified.

Only in-frame clones appear in the TCRdb table, and some are missing; sequencing was by immunoSEQ multiplex PCR. Of around 78,000 clones in the sample, more than 75% were seen once. With 3 bases clipped from V and 3 bases from J, the junction kept 9 bases outside the gene matches. Looked up from germline, CDR1 is MRHNA and CDR2 is SNTAGT. CDR3 length equals 16 residues. The sample was peripheral blood, taken before any cancer treatment. This clonotype originated in a woman aged 35 to 70 with stage I squamous cell lung carcinoma. The V call is TRBV6-4, the J call TRBJ2-3; 7 bases are shared with TRBD2. CDR3 loop: CASSEVSGEGTDTQYF. The CDR3 nucleotides read TGTGCCAGCAGTGAGGTGAGCGGGGAAGGGACAGATACGCAGTATTTT.